One T cell receptor (beta chain) is described in this entry. These data come from a study of CD8 T cells in ankylosing spondylitis. Via MiXCR, TCRdb re-called the 5' RACE reads, giving one row per CDR3 protein. The table has a few hundred thousand distinct CDR3 sequences, over 15% seen once. The TCR originated in a male donor with ankylosing spondylitis or in good health (not recorded which). Sequencing was carried out using blood, either unsorted or a sorted T cell fraction (not recorded which).

CDR3 in DNA: TGTGCCAGCAGTGAAGACCGACGGCCCTACGAGCAGTACTTC. Translating it yields CASSEDRRPYEQYF. This rearrangement joins TRBV6-1 to TRBJ2-7; D remains unclear. Trimming removed 1 base at V and 2 bases at J, with 9 bases between. CDR1 is MNHNS, CDR2 SASEGT, per germline. CDR3 length: 14 amino acids.